The rows below give T cell receptor beta chains drawn from one sample of a study of T cells in Graves' hyperthyroidism and ophthalmopathy. In TCRdb, the multiplex PCR reads were re-called with MiXCR into one record per CDR3 protein. The sample has about 420,000 distinct CDR3 sequences, about a sixth seen once. The specimen was blood. Receptors were obtained from a woman aged 18-29 years with Graves' hyperthyroidism. Each CDR3 is given with its conserved first and last residue. The D gene is left open where the match is weak. Some rows have no size entry. The others give once, few or many, or a class for an expanded clone.

CDR3,DNA,size,D,V,J
CASSLMGVGYTF,TGTGCCAGCAGTTTAATGGGAGTGGGCTACACCTTC,few,NA,TRBV12-3/TRBV12-4,TRBJ1-2
CASSSPTSGTYEQYF,TGTGCCAGCAGCTCCCCGACTAGCGGGACCTACGAGCAGTACTTC,many,TRBD2,TRBV7-2,TRBJ2-7
CSVDQLAGPNTGELFF,TGCAGCGTTGACCAACTAGCGGGCCCGAACACCGGGGAGCTGTTTTTT,few,TRBD2,TRBV29-1,TRBJ2-2
CSAREISNSPLHF,TGCAGTGCTAGAGAGATCTCCAACTCACCCCTCCACTTT,NA,NA,TRBV20-1,TRBJ1-6
CASSLDGWALYEQYF,TGTGCCAGCAGCTTAGATGGGTGGGCTTTATACGAGCAGTACTTC,many,NA,TRBV11-2,TRBJ2-7
CASSSTAVYGYTF,TGTGCCAGCAGCTCGACGGCAGTCTATGGCTACACCTTC,few,NA,TRBV6-1,TRBJ1-2
CASTTYSNQPQHF,TGTGCCAGTACCACGTATAGCAATCAGCCCCAGCATTTT,few,NA,TRBV19,TRBJ1-5
CSVIREGARWGYTF,TGCAGCGTTATCAGGGAGGGAGCACGATGGGGCTACACCTTC,NA,NA,TRBV29-1,TRBJ1-2
CASSEGAENTGELFF,TGTGCCAGCAGTGAAGGTGCAGAGAACACCGGGGAGCTGTTTTTT,few,NA,TRBV6-4,TRBJ2-2
CASSDLTWEQFF,TGTGCCAGCAGTGACCTTACTTGGGAGCAGTTCTTC,many,NA,TRBV6-1,TRBJ2-1
CASSPEGVSSTEAFF,TGTGCCAGTAGTCCCGAGGGGGTTTCGTCCACTGAAGCTTTCTTT,few,NA,TRBV19,TRBJ1-1
CASSPFSGPEAEAFF,TGTGCCAGCTCACCATTTTCAGGGCCCGAAGCTGAAGCTTTCTTT,many,NA,TRBV18,TRBJ1-1
CASSPSNTGTGNHEQYF,TGTGCCAGCTCACCTAGCAATACCGGGACAGGGAACCACGAGCAGTACTTC,few,TRBD1,TRBV18,TRBJ2-7
CASSQGTVQETQYF,TGTGCCAGCAGCCAAGGGACCGTCCAAGAGACCCAGTACTTC,many,NA,TRBV3-1,TRBJ2-5
CASSLGGTGGAKFF,TGTGCCAGCAGCTTAGGGGGAACCGGCGGGGCCAAGTTCTTC,many,NA,TRBV7-8,TRBJ2-1
CASSYTGFYGYTF,TGTGCCAGCAGTTACACAGGGTTCTATGGCTACACCTTC,NA,NA,TRBV6-2/TRBV6-3,TRBJ1-2
CASSQEPTNYGYTF,TGTGCCAGCAGCCAAGAGCCAACTAACTATGGCTACACCTTC,many,NA,TRBV3-1,TRBJ1-2
CSARRLAGEQYF,TGCAGTGCTAGACGACTAGCTGGGGAGCAGTACTTC,many,TRBD2,TRBV20-1,TRBJ2-7
CASRTRVSPLHF,TGTGCCAGCAGAACCAGGGTGTCACCCCTCCACTTT,many,NA,TRBV6-1,TRBJ1-6
CASSIGGPGLRSQETQYF,TGTGCCAGTAGTATAGGCGGTCCGGGACTTCGATCGCAAGAGACCCAGTACTTC,few,NA,TRBV19,TRBJ2-5
CASRFPGNEQFF,TGTGCCAGCAGGTTCCCAGGGAATGAGCAGTTCTTC,many,NA,TRBV12-3/TRBV12-4,TRBJ2-1
CSARGLAYHEQFF,TGCAGTGCTAGGGGACTAGCCTACCATGAGCAGTTCTTC,many,TRBD2,TRBV20-1,TRBJ2-1
CASSFPGVIAKNIQYF,TGTGCCAGCAGCTTCCCAGGGGTGATAGCCAAAAACATTCAGTACTTC,NA,NA,TRBV7-9,TRBJ2-4
CATSDFRAESHNEQFF,TGTGCCACCAGTGATTTTCGGGCCGAATCCCACAATGAGCAGTTCTTC,few,NA,TRBV24-1,TRBJ2-1
CASSLEAQRQETQYF,TGCGCCAGCAGCTTGGAAGCCCAGCGGCAAGAGACCCAGTACTTC,few,NA,TRBV5-1,TRBJ2-5
CASSPDRTGGYEQYF,TGCGCCAGCAGCCCGGACCGGACAGGGGGCTACGAGCAGTACTTC,many,TRBD1,TRBV5-1,TRBJ2-7
CASTSAGDTQYF,TGTGCCAGCACTTCGGCGGGGGACACCCAGTACTTC,many,TRBD2,TRBV28,TRBJ2-5
CASSYRLFTEAFF,TGTGCCAGCAGTTACCGTCTCTTCACTGAAGCTTTCTTT,few,NA,TRBV6-5,TRBJ1-1
CASGSGQGETNEKLFF,TGTGCCAGCGGTTCAGGACAGGGGGAAACTAATGAAAAACTGTTTTTT,many,TRBD1,TRBV12-3/TRBV12-4,TRBJ1-4
CASSTGQGASIDTQYF,TGTGCCAGCAGCACCGGACAGGGGGCTTCTATAGATACGCAGTATTTT,NA,TRBD1,TRBV7-8,TRBJ2-3
CASSLGAGGSYNEQFF,TGCGCCAGCAGCTTGGGAGCTGGGGGCTCCTACAATGAGCAGTTCTTC,many,NA,TRBV5-1,TRBJ2-1
CASSAWLAYEQYF,TGTGCCAGCAGTGCGTGGCTTGCCTACGAGCAGTACTTC,many,NA,TRBV2,TRBJ2-7
CAISESMGRETQYF,TGTGCCATCAGTGAGTCGATGGGTCGAGAGACCCAGTACTTC,many,NA,TRBV10-3,TRBJ2-5
CASSIEGDQPQHF,TGTGCCAGTAGTATAGAGGGTGACCAGCCCCAGCATTTT,NA,NA,TRBV19,TRBJ1-5
CASSLHGQGAGTEAFF,TGTGCCAGCAGTTTACACGGACAGGGGGCGGGCACTGAAGCTTTCTTT,NA,TRBD1,TRBV27,TRBJ1-1
CASSGQGNGPQHF,TGTGCCAGCAGTGGACAGGGGAATGGGCCCCAGCATTTT,many,TRBD1,TRBV2,TRBJ1-5
CSARPGGYGYTF,TGCAGTGCTAGACCAGGGGGCTATGGCTACACCTTC,many,TRBD1,TRBV20-1,TRBJ1-2
CASSWTSGGFSSYEQYF,TGTGCCAGCAGTTGGACTAGCGGGGGCTTCAGCTCCTACGAGCAGTACTTC,NA,TRBD2,TRBV2,TRBJ2-7
CASSLGAGGADTQYF,TGTGCCAGCAGCTTAGGAGCGGGAGGCGCAGATACGCAGTATTTT,many,TRBD2,TRBV7-9,TRBJ2-3
CASSEDNPGYGYTF,TGCGCCAGCAGCGAGGACAATCCCGGCTATGGCTACACCTTC,many,NA,TRBV5-1,TRBJ1-2
CSVERGQEQYF,TGCAGCGTTGAAAGGGGGCAAGAGCAGTACTTC,NA,TRBD1,TRBV29-1,TRBJ2-7